These T cell receptor beta chains were read from a single sample in a study of human versus mouse CDR3 diversity and MHC coevolution. Sequenced by immunoSEQ multiplex PCR; TCRdb stores in-frame clones only, minus some. Counted here are 50,000 to 70,000 clones, around 94% occurring once; the ten biggest clones make up under 20%. The material sequenced was naive CD4+ T cells from blood. All receptors come from a person in their sixties or seventies in good health. Both conserved end residues are part of each CDR3. The order of the fields is J gene, clone size, V gene, D gene, CDR3 DNA, CDR3 protein. A D gene is named only where the DNA matches it firmly. Rows give clone size only sometimes, using once, few, many, or a class for an expanded clone.

>TRBJ1-3|NA|TRBV11-2|NA
TGTGCCAGCAGCTTTGTCAGGGGCCAGACGAGCTCTGGAAACACCATATATTTT
CASSFVRGQTSSGNTIYF
>TRBJ1-1|NA|TRBV11-3|NA
TGTGCCAGCAGCTTAGAAAGAGAAACGATGAACACTGAAGCTTTCTTT
CASSLERETMNTEAFF
>TRBJ2-4|NA|TRBV6-1|NA
TGTGCCAGCAGTGCCCAGGGGGGAGCCAAAAACATTCAGTACTTC
CASSAQGGAKNIQYF
>TRBJ2-5|NA|TRBV30|NA
TGTGCCTGGACCGGGACTTTACAGGAGACCCAGTACTTC
CAWTGTLQETQYF
>TRBJ2-7|NA|TRBV25-1|TRBD1
TGTGCCAGCGGCCAGGGACAGGGTTACGAGCAGTACTTC
CASGQGQGYEQYF
>TRBJ1-4|NA|TRBV7-7|NA
TGTGCCAGCAGCTTAACCGGGGAAGCTAATGAAAAACTGTTTTTT
CASSLTGEANEKLFF
>TRBJ2-3|NA|TRBV5-1|NA
TGCGCCAGCAGCTTGGAAGACAGGAGACTCACAGATACGCAGTATTTT
CASSLEDRRLTDTQYF
>TRBJ2-2|NA|TRBV18|TRBD1
TGTGCCAGCTCATCCGGGACAGGGAATGTCGGGGAGCTGTTTTTT
CASSSGTGNVGELFF
>TRBJ2-1|NA|TRBV5-6|NA
TGTGCCAGCAGCGACCGGGGTGAGCAGTTCTTC
CASSDRGEQFF
>TRBJ1-5|NA|TRBV7-9|TRBD1
TGTGCCAGCAGCGAGACAGGGGCGGTTCAGCCCCAGCATTTT
CASSETGAVQPQHF
>TRBJ2-3|NA|TRBV12-5|NA
TGTGCTAGTGGTACCAAGCGGACTAGCACAGATACGCAGTATTTT
CASGTKRTSTDTQYF
>TRBJ2-6|NA|TRBV5-6|TRBD1
TGTGCCAGCAGCATCGACAGGGTTGGGGCCAACGTCCTGACTTTC
CASSIDRVGANVLTF
>TRBJ1-4|NA|TRBV19|NA
TGTGCCAGTAGTGTTCTGGGGGCCGCAGGTGAAAAACTGTTTTTT
CASSVLGAAGEKLFF
>TRBJ2-7|once|TRBV2|TRBD1
TGTGCCAGCAGGACAGGGGTGGGCGTCTACGAGCAGTACTTC
CASRTGVGVYEQYF
>TRBJ2-3|NA|TRBV29-1|TRBD2
TGCAGCGTTGGGCTAGCGGCAACCACAGATACGCAGTATTTT
CSVGLAATTDTQYF
>TRBJ2-1|NA|TRBV15|NA
NA
CATSRGVAEGSTKRFF
>TRBJ1-1|NA|TRBV27|TRBD1
TGTGCCAGCAGTTTTATTTCCCGGGGACAGGGGGCGCCCACTGAAGCTTTCTTT
CASSFISRGQGAPTEAFF
>TRBJ2-1|NA|TRBV12-5|NA
TGTGCTAGTGGCCGATTGGACAGCAATGAGCAGTTCTTC
CASGRLDSNEQFF
>TRBJ2-3|NA|TRBV18|TRBD1
TGTGCCAGCTCACCCCGGACAGGTCTAGGCACAGATACGCAGTATTTT
CASSPRTGLGTDTQYF
>TRBJ2-6|NA|TRBV11-3|NA
TGTGCCAGCAGCCCAACAGGCTCTGGGGCCAACGTCCTGACTTTC
CASSPTGSGANVLTF
>TRBJ2-2|NA|TRBV5-1|TRBD1
TGCGCCAGCAGCACTACACAGGGGAAAACCGGGGAGCTGTTTTTT
CASSTTQGKTGELFF
>TRBJ2-7|NA|TRBV5-6|TRBD1
TGTGCCAGCAGCTACGGACAGGGGGCTGGGGAGCAGTACTTC
CASSYGQGAGEQYF
>TRBJ1-1|NA|TRBV10-1|NA
TGCGCCAGCAGTGAGTCACCCGACAGGACTAACACTGAAGCTTTCTTT
CASSESPDRTNTEAFF
>TRBJ2-2|NA|TRBV6-4|TRBD2
TGTGCCAGCAGCCAACGACTAGCGGGAAAACACACCGGGGAGCTGTTTTTT
CASSQRLAGKHTGELFF
>TRBJ2-1|once|TRBV18|TRBD2
TGTGCCAGCTCACCAGCCCTAGCGGGAAACAATGAGCAGTTCTTC
CASSPALAGNNEQFF
>TRBJ1-6|NA|TRBV19|TRBD1
TGTGCCAGTAGTCTAGACGGGACAGGCAATAATTCACCCCTCCACTTT
CASSLDGTGNNSPLHF
>TRBJ2-7|NA|TRBV5-1|NA
TGCGCCAGCAGCTTCCAGGGATCCATGAGCTCCTACGAGCAGTACTTC
CASSFQGSMSSYEQYF
>TRBJ1-3|NA|TRBV18|NA
TGTGCCAGCTCCCTCGGACAGCAAAACTCTGGAAACACCATATATTTT
CASSLGQQNSGNTIYF
>TRBJ2-7|once|TRBV6-6|TRBD2
TGTGCCAGCAGTCCCACACCGGGAGGAGGCGAGCAGTACTTC
CASSPTPGGGEQYF
>TRBJ1-6|NA|TRBV6-1|TRBD1
TGTGCCAGCAAGACAGGGCTCAATTCACCCCTCCACTTT
CASKTGLNSPLHF
>TRBJ2-5|NA|TRBV5-1|TRBD2
TGCGCCAGCAGCTCGCGACCGGGAGGGGAGACCCAGTACTTC
CASSSRPGGETQYF
>TRBJ2-5|NA|TRBV4-1|TRBD1
TGCGCCAGCAGCCAATTTACGACAGGGGAGAGAAAGACCCAGTACTTC
CASSQFTTGERKTQYF
>TRBJ2-3|NA|TRBV13|NA
TGTGCCAGCAGATCCTCTTATGGGGGCAATACGCAGTATTTT
CASRSSYGGNTQYF
>TRBJ1-6|NA|TRBV27|TRBD1
TGTGCCAGCAGTTTGGGGTGGGACAGCAATTCACCCCTCCACTTT
CASSLGWDSNSPLHF
>TRBJ2-2|once|TRBV27|TRBD1
TGTGCCAGCAGTTTAAGGGAGACGGGCAGGGGGCCCTTCCTCACCGGGGAGCTGTTTTTT
CASSLRETGRGPFLTGELFF
>TRBJ1-2|NA|TRBV20-1|NA
TGCAGTGCTAGAGGTAGCGCTGGCTACACCTTC
CSARGSAGYTF
>TRBJ2-7|NA|TRBV5-1|TRBD2
TGCGCCAGCAGCTTGGTAGCGGGGCCTACCTACGAGCAGTACTTC
CASSLVAGPTYEQYF
>TRBJ1-4|NA|TRBV10-2|TRBD1
TGCGCCAGCAGTGAGTCGGGAACAGGGGGTGGTGAAAAACTGTTTTTT
CASSESGTGGGEKLFF
>TRBJ2-3|NA|TRBV18|TRBD1
TGTGCCAGCTCACCACCGGGAGTGGGACAGTTGGGTACGCAGTATTTT
CASSPPGVGQLGTQYF
>TRBJ1-5|NA|TRBV6-1|NA
TGTGCCAGCAGTGAGAGCCAGGGTGGGAGCAATCAGCCCCAGCATTTT
CASSESQGGSNQPQHF
>TRBJ2-2|NA|TRBV6-1|NA
TGTGCCAGCAGTGAAACAGGGAAGCGGACCGGGGAGCTGTTTTTT
CASSETGKRTGELFF
>TRBJ2-1|NA|TRBV19|TRBD2
TGTGCCAGTAGTGGAAGGACTAGCGGGGGACACAATGAGCAGTTCTTC
CASSGRTSGGHNEQFF
>TRBJ1-1|NA|TRBV25-1|NA
TGTGCCAGCAGTGACGTCGGGGGACCCACTGAAGCTTTCTTT
CASSDVGGPTEAFF